These 19 T cell receptor beta chains share one sample of origin, sequenced in a study of early T cells in non-severe SARS-CoV-2 infection. TCRdb called the 5' RACE reads again in MiXCR, with one record for every CDR3 protein. The sample records over 95,000 distinct CDR3 sequences, around 17% being singletons. Sequencing was carried out using whole blood. These receptors all stem from an adult who was a healthcare worker with PCR-confirmed SARS-CoV-2 infection or an uninfected control (not recorded which).

The CDR3 is CASSFLGTSDEQFF. CDR3 DNA sequence: TGTGCCAGCAGTTTTCTCGGGACTAGCGATGAGCAGTTCTTC. The V gene is TRBV28, the J gene TRBJ2-1, with 10 nucleotides matching TRBD2. V was clipped by 3 bases and J by 8 bases; unmatched bases: 4. Germline V gene data show CDR1 as MDHEN and CDR2 as SYDVKM. The CDR3 is 14 residues long.

The genes are TRBV20-1 and TRBJ2-1; TRBD2 matches 10 bases. The germline V gene encodes CDR1 DFQATT and CDR2 SNEGSKA (reference sequence). The V and J ends lost 0 bases and 10 bases, in that order; junction bases with no gene match: 6. The CDR3 sequence is 14 residues long. The CDR3 bases are TGCAGTGCTAGAGAAGCGGGAGGGGTAGGAGAGCAGTTCTTC. This encodes CSAREAGGVGEQFF.

This clonotype was seen more than once but under ten times. This chain links TRBV6-2 or TRBV6-3 with TRBJ1-1, with unresolved D. Trimming removed 0 bases from V and 6 bases from J, with 11 bases in between. This CDR3 contains 14 residues. CDR1 is MNHEY, CDR2 SVGEGT, per germline. The CDR3 reads CASSYSTDSSEAFF. The CDR3 DNA sequence: TGTGCCAGCAGTTACTCAACAGATTCCTCTGAAGCTTTCTTT.

The genes are TRBV5-1 and TRBJ2-1; the match to TRBD1 covers 7 bases. Looked up from germline, CDR1 is SGHRS and CDR2 is YFSETQ. The CDR3 sequence is 14 residues long. V dropped 4 bases and J dropped 3; count of bases not matched to a gene: 4. This chain's CDR3 is CASSPRTGYNEQFF. CDR3 bases: TGCGCCAGCAGCCCCAGGACAGGCTACAATGAGCAGTTCTTC.

The sample holds a few counts of this clonotype. The chain uses TRBV29-1 and TRBJ1-1, with D uncertain. Trimming cost V 2 bases and J 0 bases, with 4 bases left between them. Germline V gene data show CDR1 as SQVTM and CDR2 as ANQGSEA. This CDR3 has 12 residues. The CDR3 bases are TGCAGCGTTGAATATATGAACACTGAAGCTTTCTTT. Protein product: CSVEYMNTEAFF. The whole variable domain, remainder taken from reference TRBV29-1 and TRBJ1-1, is SAVISQKPSRDICQRGTSLTIQCQVDSQVTMMFWYRQQPGQSLTLIATANQGSEATYESGFVIDKFPISRPNLTFSTLTVSNMSPEDSSIYLCSVEYMNTEAFFGQGTRLTVV.

The V gene is TRBV28, the J gene TRBJ2-3; TRBD2 matches 9 bases. The CDR3 totals 17 residues. J was trimmed by 5 bases and V by 2 bases; bases with no gene match: 11. CDR1 is MDHEN, CDR2 SYDVKM, per germline. CDR3 residues: CASSLVGLAGKEDTQYF. The CDR3 DNA is TGTGCCAGCAGTTTAGTCGGTCTAGCGGGAAAGGAAGATACGCAGTATTTT.

The chain combines TRBV27 with TRBJ2-7; TRBD2 aligns across 9 bases. This CDR3 is 13 amino acids long. Losses at the gene ends were 5 bases for V and 6 bases for J; bases not matched to a gene: 5. CDR1 and CDR2 (germline): MNHEY, SMNVEV (reference sequence). This chain's CDR3 is CASSIAGGPEQYF. CDR3 coding DNA: TGTGCCAGCAGTATCGCGGGAGGGCCCGAGCAGTACTTC.

This clonotype was observed a few times. The chain is built from TRBV6-6 and TRBJ2-1; D could derive from TRBD1 or TRBD2 (5 bases each). The CDR3 sequence is 14 residues long. Trimming took 6 bases from V and 7 from J, leaving 16 bases between them. Germline V gene lookup returns CDR1 MNHNY and CDR2 SVGAGI (reference sequence). DNA for the CDR3: TGTGCCAGCAGCCTGAGGCAGGGAGAAAATGAGCAGTTCTTC. Protein sequence: CASSLRQGENEQFF.

The rearrangement links TRBV6-5 to TRBJ1-6; D remains ambiguous. There are 14 residues in the CDR3. The V and J ends lost 4 bases and 5 bases respectively, with 9 bases between them. Germline lookup yields CDR1 MNHEY and CDR2 SVGAGI. The CDR3 coding sequence is TGTGCCAGCAGTTTCCGTCCGGATAATTCACCCCTCCACTTT. It is translated as CASSFRPDNSPLHF.

This clonotype was picked up a small number of times. The gene calls are TRBV29-1 and TRBJ1-1, with 11 bases identical to TRBD1. Germline V CDR1 and CDR2: SQVTM, ANQGSEA. With V trimmed by 7 bases and J by 6 bases, 7 bases remained unmatched. The CDR3 is 13 amino acids. The CDR3 loop reads CSAYGQGAAEAFF. In DNA, the CDR3 is TGCAGCGCTTACGGACAGGGGGCAGCTGAAGCTTTCTTT.

This chain uses TRBV27 with TRBJ2-5; 8 nucleotides agree with TRBD2. Germline V gives CDR1 MNHEY, CDR2 SMNVEV (reference sequence). The CDR3 sequence is 16 residues long. V was pared by 2 bases and J by 2 bases, with 7 bases of the junction left unmatched. For the CDR3, the DNA is TGTGCCAGCAGTTTACGGCTAGCGGGCCCTCAAGAGACCCAGTACTTC. Translated: CASSLRLAGPQETQYF.

This clonotype was seen only a few times. The V call is TRBV28, the J call TRBJ1-6, with a possible D match to TRBD1 (6 bases). The V end lost 6 bases, the J end lost 10 bases, and 16 bases lay between the germline ends. Germline V lookup: CDR1 MDHEN, CDR2 SYDVKM. This CDR3 region has 14 residues. CDR3 sequence reads: CASREIQGWSPLHF. The CDR3 DNA is TGTGCCAGCAGGGAAATACAGGGTTGGTCACCCCTCCACTTT.

The chain links TRBV7-2 to TRBJ2-3, with TRBD1 as a possible D gene (6 bases). CDR1 and CDR2 from the germline V gene are SGHTA and FQGNSA. The ends were cut back, 3 bases at V and 1 base at J, with 11 bases in the middle. This CDR3 is 15 amino acids long. CDR3 residues: CASSFTGFRTDTQYF. The CDR3 DNA is TGTGCCAGCAGCTTCACAGGGTTTCGCACAGATACGCAGTATTTT.

This chain links TRBV6-2 or TRBV6-3 with TRBJ2-7; maybe TRBD1 (5 bases). V lost 6 bases to trimming and J lost 3 bases, with 12 bases between them. CDR1 is MNHEY, CDR2 SVGEGT, per germline. This CDR3 has 13 residues. The CDR3 nucleotides read TGTGCCAGCAGGATCAGGGTTGACTACGAGCAGTACTTC. This codes for CASRIRVDYEQYF.

This clonotype was seen a handful of times. This rearrangement joins TRBV6-1 to TRBJ1-5; 7 nucleotides line up with TRBD1. The CDR3 is 14 amino acids. The V gene end was trimmed by 5 bases and the J gene end by 4 bases; junction bases not matched to a gene: 5. The V gene's germline CDR1 is MNHNS and CDR2 SASEGT. The CDR3 DNA reads TGTGCCAGCAGTCGACAGGGTCAGAATCAGCCCCAGCATTTT. Translation gives CASSRQGQNQPQHF.

This clonotype was seen repeatedly, ten times or more. This chain joins TRBV20-1 and TRBJ2-1; 12 positions match TRBD2. Trimming removed 3 bases from V and 3 bases from J; junction bases left unmatched: 6. This CDR3 has 16 amino acids. Germline V lookup: CDR1 DFQATT, CDR2 SNEGSKA (reference sequence). For the CDR3, the DNA is TGCAGTGCTAGGTCTAGCGGGAGGGCTCGCTACAATGAGCAGTTCTTC. Translation: CSARSSGRARYNEQFF.

This clonotype was seen a few times. The V call is TRBV5-1, the J call TRBJ2-7, with a weak D call TRBD1 (6 bases). The CDR3 covers 15 residues. Germline V CDR1 and CDR2: SGHRS, YFSETQ. V was cut by 1 base and J by 6 bases, with 17 bases left in between. CDR3 sequence reads: CASSLTAGVLGEQYF. The CDR3 bases are TGCGCCAGCAGCTTGACGGCAGGGGTTTTAGGCGAGCAGTACTTC.

In regard to this clonotype: No conserved phenylalanine or tryptophan is present at the end of the CDR3, so a read error is the likely explanation. The V call is TRBV5-1, the J call TRBJ2-1; D may correspond to TRBD1 or TRBD2 (5 bases each). Trimming removed 7 bases at V and 0 bases at J, with 8 bases between. The CDR3 length is 13 residues. Germline assignment: CDR1 SGHRS and CDR2 YFSETQ. The CDR3 bases are TGCGCCAGCCAGGGACCCTCCTACAATGAGCAGTTCTCC. Encoded protein: CASQGPSYNEQFS.

The chain employs TRBV7-9 and TRBJ2-1; D gene uncertain. V lost 0 bases and J 0 bases, leaving 6 bases between the germline ends. This CDR3 contains 15 residues. Germline V gives CDR1 SEHNR, CDR2 FQNEAQ (reference sequence). CDR3 residues: CASSLAITSYNEQFF. The CDR3 DNA reads TGTGCCAGCAGCTTAGCCATAACCTCCTACAATGAGCAGTTCTTC.